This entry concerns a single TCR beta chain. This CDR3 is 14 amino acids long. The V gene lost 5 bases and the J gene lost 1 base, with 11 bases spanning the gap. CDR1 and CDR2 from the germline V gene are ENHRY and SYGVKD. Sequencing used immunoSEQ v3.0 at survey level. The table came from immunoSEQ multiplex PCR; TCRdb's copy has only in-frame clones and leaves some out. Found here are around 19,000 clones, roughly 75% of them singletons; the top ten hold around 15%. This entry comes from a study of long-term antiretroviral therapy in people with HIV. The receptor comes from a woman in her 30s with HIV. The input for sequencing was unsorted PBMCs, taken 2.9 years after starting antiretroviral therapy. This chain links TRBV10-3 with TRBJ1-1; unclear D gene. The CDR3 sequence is CAISSEVPNTEAFF. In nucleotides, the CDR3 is TGTGCCATCAGTTCAGAGGTCCCGAACACTGAAGCTTTCTTT.